This T cell receptor (beta chain) was sequenced for a study of radiation and T cells in renal cell carcinoma. Study conclusions and caveats: No pretreatment tumor biopsies were available for baseline clonotypes.

As regards this clone: No antigen is known for it.

Clones were sequenced by immunoSEQ multiplex PCR, and TCRdb holds only the in-frame ones, with some missing. The table includes approximately 86,000 clones, about 82% detected once. The time point denotes: blood 4 weeks post-SBRT, at nephrectomy. Treatment: 15 Gy SBRT to primary tumor, nephrectomy 4 weeks later. Nephrectomy followed 15 Gy stereotactic body radiation by 4 weeks. Serial blood draws occurred at baseline and 2 and 4 weeks post-SBRT. Clear cell pathology was present in this patient's renal cell carcinoma. V lost 6 bases and J 2 bases, leaving 17 bases between the germline ends. The CDR3 spans 15 residues. Germline V CDR1 and CDR2: SGHRS, YFSETQ.

This chain uses TRBV5-1 with TRBJ2-5; D uncertain. Sequenced material: blood, taken from a patient whose treatment included radiotherapy and nephrectomy. The sequence derives from a man aged 45-60 years with renal cell carcinoma. The CDR3 DNA reads TGCGCCAGCAAGGCAGGTGCATTTCAACAAGAGACCCAGTACTTC. Translation: CASKAGAFQQETQYF. Drawing the rest from reference TRBV5-1 and TRBJ2-5, the complete variable domain is KAGVTQTPRYLIKTRGQQVTLSCSPISGHRSVSWYQQTPGQGLQFLFEYFSETQRNKGNFPGRFSGRQFSNSRSEMNVSTLELGDSALYLCASKAGAFQQETQYFGPGTRLLVL.